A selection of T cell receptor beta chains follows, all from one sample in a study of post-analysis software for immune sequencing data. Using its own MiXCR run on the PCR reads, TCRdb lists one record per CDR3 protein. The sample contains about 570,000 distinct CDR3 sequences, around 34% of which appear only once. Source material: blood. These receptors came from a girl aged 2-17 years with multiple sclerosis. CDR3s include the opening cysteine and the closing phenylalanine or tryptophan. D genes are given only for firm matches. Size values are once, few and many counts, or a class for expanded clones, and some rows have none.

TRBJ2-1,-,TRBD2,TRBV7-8,TGTGCCAGCAGCCCGCCCCGCGCTAGCGGGGGGGCCGATGAGCAGTTCTTC,CASSPPRASGGADEQFF
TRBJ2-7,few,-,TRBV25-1,TGTGCCAGCGGCCGGTATGGGTCCTACGAGCAGTACTTC,CASGRYGSYEQYF
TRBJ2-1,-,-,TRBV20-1,TGCAGTACGCGAGGCCAATTGCATGTCTACAATGAGCAGTTCTTC,CSTRGQLHVYNEQFF
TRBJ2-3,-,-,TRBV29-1,TGCAGCGTTGACGGGACGGCTATTTCAGATACGCAGTATTTT,CSVDGTAISDTQYF
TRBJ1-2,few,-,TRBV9,TGTGCCAGCAGCCAAGGGACGACTGGCTACACCTTC,CASSQGTTGYTF
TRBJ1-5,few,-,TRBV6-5,TGTGCCAGCAGTTACCGAAGGAATCAGCCCCAGCATTTT,CASSYRRNQPQHF
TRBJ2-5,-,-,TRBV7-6,TGTGCCAGCAGCCCATGGGATAGAGTAGAGACCCAGTACTTC,CASSPWDRVETQYF
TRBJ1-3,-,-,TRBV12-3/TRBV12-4,TGTGCCAGCAGAGTGGGGACCCCCGGGACACATAGGGAAAACACCATATATTTT,CASRVGTPGTHRENTIYF
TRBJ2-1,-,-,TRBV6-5,TGTGCCAGCAGCCCCATCGAGAGGGGGTCTGTTGAGCAGTTCTTC,CASSPIERGSVEQFF
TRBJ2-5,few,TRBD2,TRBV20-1,TGCAGTGCTAGAGACCCGGGACTAGCGGGGTTTGAGACCCAGTACTTC,CSARDPGLAGFETQYF
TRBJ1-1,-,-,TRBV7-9,TGTGCCAGCAGCTTAGCGTTAGCAGGGTCGCGAGCTTTCTTT,CASSLALAGSRAFF
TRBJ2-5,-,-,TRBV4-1,TGCGCCAGCAGCCTAGTGGGGGTGGGAGGCCAAGAGACCCAGTACTTC,CASSLVGVGGQETQYF
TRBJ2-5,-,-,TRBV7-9,TGTGCCAGCAGCTTAGAGCCGGTACAAGAGACCCAGTACTTC,CASSLEPVQETQYF
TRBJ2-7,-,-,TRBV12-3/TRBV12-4,TGTGCCAGCAGTTTCCACCTAACGGGGGCTATCGGGGCGTACGAGCAGTACTTC,CASSFHLTGAIGAYEQYF
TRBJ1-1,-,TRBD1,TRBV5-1,TGCGCCAGCAGCCTCAGGACAGGGACAATGGCTGAAGCTTTCTTT,CASSLRTGTMAEAFF
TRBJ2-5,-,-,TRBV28,TGTGCCAGCAGTCACGGACAGTTCCAAGAGACCCAGTACTTC,CASSHGQFQETQYF
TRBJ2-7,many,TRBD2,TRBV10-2,TGCGCCACCGAAAGCGGGGGAAGCTCCTACGAGCAGTACTTC,CATESGGSSYEQYF
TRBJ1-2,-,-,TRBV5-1,TGCGCCAGCACCCAGCCAGGGAACTATGGCTACACCTTC,CASTQPGNYGYTF
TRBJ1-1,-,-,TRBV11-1,TGTGCCAGCAGCTCCTCGGGGTTCTTGTCTTCGGTCGGCCGAGCTTTCTTT,CASSSSGFLSSVGRAFF
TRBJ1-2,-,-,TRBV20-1,TGCAGTGCTGGTGACAGCTATGGCTACACCTTC,CSAGDSYGYTF
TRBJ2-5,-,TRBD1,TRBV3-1,TGTGCCAGCAGCCGCTACAGGGGGCAGGGGGAGACCCAGTACTTC,CASSRYRGQGETQYF